Below, 18 T cell receptor beta chains from the same sample are listed, as sequenced in a study of cytomegalovirus exposure and HLA in healthy donors. The PCR used 60 Vbeta and 13 Jbeta primers. Libraries were prepared by immunoSEQ multiplex PCR; TCRdb keeps only in-frame clonotypes and omits some of them. The sample shows around 150,000 clones, roughly 78% of them seen only once. The sequencing sample was made of PBMCs. Receptor source: a man in his fifties or sixties in good health and CMV-seropositive.

This clone was counted once. The chain employs TRBV28 and TRBJ2-5, with a weak D call TRBD1 (6 bases). The germline V gene encodes CDR1 MDHEN and CDR2 SYDVKM. The CDR3 is 14 residues long. V was shortened by 8 bases and J by 2 bases, with 15 bases between the two germline ends. In nucleotides, the CDR3 is TGTGCCAGCGGTCTCGGACAGATACAAGAGACCCAGTACTTC. Protein product: CASGLGQIQETQYF.

The V call is TRBV12-5, the J call TRBJ2-3; possibly TRBD1 for D (6 bases). V dropped 5 bases and J dropped 2 bases, with 14 bases sitting between them. This CDR3 has 15 amino acids. Germline V CDR1 and CDR2: LGHNT, FRNRAP. CDR3 sequence: CASGLTGHNTDTQYF. The CDR3 nucleotides are TGTGCTAGTGGTCTCACGGGACACAACACAGATACGCAGTATTTT.

The genes are TRBV5-1 and TRBJ2-3; TRBD2 matches at 13 bases. The CDR3 sequence is 16 residues long. Losses at the gene ends were 3 bases for V and 5 bases for J; bases not matched to a gene: 6. In germline, CDR1 is SGHRS, CDR2 YFSETQ. The CDR3 DNA is TGCGCCAGCAGCTCACTAGCGGGAGGGGACGGAGATACGCAGTATTTT. Translating it yields CASSSLAGGDGDTQYF.

This clone was observed a handful of times. The chain couples TRBV5-4 to TRBJ2-7, with 7 bases that match TRBD1. J was trimmed by 5 bases and V by 4 bases; bases with no gene match: 3. CDR1 and CDR2 from the germline V gene are SGHNT and YYREEE (reference sequence). The CDR3 consists of 12 residues. The CDR3 protein is CASSPTGDEQYF. CDR3 nucleotide sequence: TGTGCCAGCAGCCCAACAGGGGACGAGCAGTACTTC. The variable domain in full, with the rest retrieved from reference TRBV5-4 and TRBJ2-7, is ETGVTQSPTHLIKTRGQQVTLRCSSQSGHNTVSWYQQALGQGPQFIFQYYREEENGRGNFPPRFSGLQFPNYSSELNVNALELDDSALYLCASSPTGDEQYFGPGTRLTVT.

The V gene is TRBV27, the J gene TRBJ2-7, with 10 positions matching TRBD2. This CDR3 spans 13 amino acids. Germline V gene sequence: CDR1 MNHEY, CDR2 SMNVEV (reference sequence). V shed 5 bases, J shed 9 bases, and the junction held 7 bases outside the gene matches. The CDR3, as DNA: TGTGCCAGCAGTAACACTAGCGGGAAGGCGCAGTACTTC. This gives the protein CASSNTSGKAQYF.

The chain combines TRBV5-4 with TRBJ2-7, with D unresolved. The CDR3 loop spans 16 amino acids. CDR1 and CDR2 from the germline V gene are SGHNT and YYREEE (reference sequence). The V end lost 4 bases, the J end lost 0 bases, and 17 bases lay between the germline ends. This CDR3 is CASSAPPGLGSYEQYF. The CDR3 DNA reads as TGTGCCAGCAGCGCTCCGCCGGGTCTTGGCTCCTACGAGCAGTACTTC.

This clone was counted only a few times. The same CDR3 also results from other DNA sequences found in this sample. The chain couples TRBV2 to TRBJ2-6; TRBD1 agrees at 8 bases. V shed 7 bases and J 0 bases; nucleotides not matched to a gene: 8. This CDR3 spans 17 amino acids. The germline CDR1 and CDR2 sequences are SNHLY and FYNNEI. This CDR3 reads CASNLGQALSGANVLTF. CDR3 nucleotides: TGTGCCAGCAACCTGGGACAGGCGCTCTCTGGGGCCAACGTCCTGACTTTC.

J is TRBJ2-2 and V is TRBV30; 9 bases line up with TRBD2. The CDR3 spans 14 residues. Germline CDR1 reads GTSNPN; CDR2 reads SVGIG (reference sequence). The J segment lost 5 bases and the V segment lost 3 bases, leaving 4 bases of the junction unmatched. CDR3: CAWSGLARTGELFF. In DNA, the CDR3 is TGTGCCTGGAGCGGACTAGCGCGAACCGGGGAGCTGTTTTTT.

The chain joins TRBV10-1 to TRBJ1-1, with D possibly TRBD1 on 5 matching bases. This CDR3 has 13 residues. Trimming removed 6 bases at V and 6 bases at J, with 14 bases between. Germline CDR1 and CDR2: WNHNN and SYGVQD (reference sequence). The CDR3 loop is CASSQGDLPEAFF. The CDR3 DNA reads as TGCGCCAGCAGCCAGGGCGACCTGCCTGAAGCTTTCTTT.

This chain joins TRBV9 and TRBJ2-7, with 9 bases lining up with TRBD2. The length of the CDR3 is 15 residues. Germline V gene sequence: CDR1 SGDLS, CDR2 YYNGEE. V dropped 0 bases and J dropped 4; count of bases not matched to a gene: 5. The DNA of the CDR3 is TGTGCCAGCAGCGTAGAGGCTAGCGGGACTTACGAGCAGTACTTC. Its protein product is CASSVEASGTYEQYF.

The chain is built from TRBV27 and TRBJ2-3; D might be TRBD2 (6 bases). Trimming stripped 10 bases from V and 4 bases from J, with 15 bases between. The CDR3 sequence is 13 residues long. The V gene's germline CDR1 is MNHEY and CDR2 SMNVEV (reference sequence). In DNA, the CDR3 is TGTGCCACATCTCGGCGGGATTCAGATACGCAGTATTTT. Encoded protein: CATSRRDSDTQYF.

The chain couples TRBV10-1 to TRBJ1-1, with 9 bases identical to TRBD1. J was trimmed by 5 bases and V by 3 bases; bases with no gene match: 7. This CDR3 comprises 15 residues. Germline V gene lookup returns CDR1 WNHNN and CDR2 SYGVQD (reference sequence). DNA for the CDR3: TGCGCCAGCAGTGATAGGGGACAGGGTCGGACTGAAGCTTTCTTT. Translated, it gives CASSDRGQGRTEAFF.

This chain links TRBV28 with TRBJ1-3; a possible D gene is TRBD1 (5 bases). Germline-derived CDR1 and CDR2 are MDHEN and SYDVKM. CDR3 length: 15 amino acids. The ends were cut back, 8 bases at V and 3 bases at J, with 17 bases in the middle. CDR3 amino acids: CASGYGAYLGNTIYF. CDR3 coding DNA: TGTGCCAGCGGCTATGGGGCATACCTTGGAAACACCATATATTTT.

The J gene is TRBJ1-1, the V gene TRBV18; 10 nucleotides agree with TRBD1. CDR1 is KGHSH, CDR2 LQKENI, per germline. The junction had 5 bases not matched to a gene; V was cut back by 3 bases and J by 1 base. The CDR3 is 16 residues long. The CDR3 sequence: CASSPGQGTGNTEAFF. As DNA, the CDR3 is TGTGCCAGCTCACCGGGACAGGGGACGGGGAACACTGAAGCTTTCTTT.

The genes are TRBV6-4 and TRBJ2-2, with D tentatively TRBD1 (6 bases). The CDR3 is 13 residues long. Per the germline V gene, CDR1 is MRHNA and CDR2 is SNTAGT. V was cut by 8 bases and J by 2 bases, with 9 bases left in between. CDR3 sequence (DNA): TGTGCCAGCCGACAGGTTAACACCGGGGAGCTGTTTTTT. Residues: CASRQVNTGELFF.

CDR3 amino acids: CASSRGIQETQYF. CDR3 nucleotide sequence: TGCGCCAGCAGTCGCGGAATCCAAGAGACCCAGTACTTC. This chain links TRBV5-1 with TRBJ2-5, with unresolved D. Germline CDR1 and CDR2: SGHRS and YFSETQ. This CDR3 has 13 residues. V lost 5 bases, J lost 1 base, and 9 bases lay in between.

This clone was detected a few times. The sample contains more than one DNA sequence encoding this CDR3. The chain is built from TRBV7-8 and TRBJ2-7; 8 bases match TRBD1. Germline CDR1 reads SGHVS; CDR2 reads FQNEAQ. This CDR3 spans 13 amino acids. V lost 3 bases to trimming and J lost 5 bases; unmatched junction nucleotides: 3. CDR3 protein: CASSFQGAHEQYF. The CDR3 nucleotides are TGTGCCAGCAGCTTTCAGGGGGCTCACGAGCAGTACTTC.

The chain combines TRBV6-5 with TRBJ2-6; D unresolved. V lost 2 bases, J lost 0 bases, and 5 bases lay in between. The CDR3 spans 15 residues. CDR1 and CDR2 from the germline V gene are MNHEY and SVGAGI. This CDR3 is CASSYAYSGANVLTF. The CDR3 nucleotides are TGTGCCAGCAGTTACGCGTACTCTGGGGCCAACGTCCTGACTTTC.